What follows are 11 T cell receptor beta chains derived from one specimen sequenced in a study of cytotoxic CD8 clonotypes in ibrutinib-treated CLL. The assay was immunoSEQ multiplex PCR, and TCRdb's table has in-frame clones only and misses some. The table records roughly 330,000 clones, 67% of them present only once. This material consisted of PBMCs, taken after 36 months of ibrutinib treatment. Source of these receptors: a human donor with chronic lymphocytic leukemia.

There are a few counts of this clone. CDR3 loop: CSVDGTWAADTQYF. The DNA for the CDR3 is TGCAGCGTTGACGGGACATGGGCCGCAGATACGCAGTATTTT. V gene TRBV29-1 combines with J gene TRBJ2-3, with D possibly being TRBD1 (6 bases). V dropped 3 bases and J dropped 4 bases, with 14 bases sitting between them. Germline V lookup: CDR1 SQVTM, CDR2 ANQGSEA. This CDR3 comprises 14 residues.

The V call is TRBV4-1, the J call TRBJ2-1; 11 bases agree with TRBD2. The V segment lost 9 bases and the J segment 4 bases; nucleotides outside the gene matches: 11. CDR1 and CDR2 (germline): MGHRA, YSYEKL. This CDR3 comprises 16 residues. The CDR3 DNA sequence: TGCGCCAGTGTCGACTTGGCTAGCGGGGGGTACAATGAGCAGTTCTTC. Protein: CASVDLASGGYNEQFF.

This clone has a handful of counts. The V call is TRBV6-6, the J call TRBJ2-7; 10 bases align to TRBD1. The CDR3 length is 15 residues. V lost 2 bases to trimming and J lost 6 bases; unmatched junction nucleotides: 7. CDR1 and CDR2 from the germline V gene are MNHNY and SVGAGI (reference sequence). CDR3 loop: CASSYRRDRGGEQYF. CDR3 sequence (DNA): TGTGCCAGCAGTTACCGGCGGGACAGGGGTGGCGAGCAGTACTTC.

This clone was observed a few times. This sequence joins TRBV11-2 and TRBJ2-2; D not resolved. CDR3 size: 14 residues. The germline gives CDR1 SGHAT, CDR2 FQNNGV. Trimming took 3 bases from V and 0 from J, leaving 5 bases between them. CDR3 sequence reads: CASSLLPNTGELFF. In DNA, the CDR3 is TGTGCCAGCAGCTTGCTCCCGAACACCGGGGAGCTGTTTTTT.

The CDR3, as DNA: TGTGCCATCAGCGAACAGGGGAAAGAGACCCAGTACTTC. This sequence encodes CAISEQGKETQYF. V and J are TRBV10-3 and TRBJ2-5; 7 bases agree with TRBD1. Germline assignment: CDR1 ENHRY and CDR2 SYGVKD. This CDR3 is built from 13 residues. With V trimmed by 6 bases and J by 3 bases, 4 bases remained unmatched.

This chain connects TRBV6-5 to TRBJ1-2; D gene ambiguous. Per the germline V gene, CDR1 is MNHEY and CDR2 is SVGAGI. Deletions cut 2 bases from V and 1 base from J, with 8 bases between. The CDR3 contains 14 residues. CDR3 loop: CASSYPNSNYGYTF. The CDR3 DNA reads as TGTGCCAGCAGTTACCCAAACAGTAACTATGGCTACACCTTC.

Only a few counts were recorded for this clone. V usage is TRBV9 and J usage is TRBJ1-2, with a weak D call TRBD1 (5 bases). This CDR3 has 14 amino acids. Germline CDR1 and CDR2: SGDLS and YYNGEE. V lost 0 bases, J lost 4 bases, and 10 bases lay in between. CDR3: CASSVAGDLYGYTF. CDR3 in DNA: TGTGCCAGCAGCGTAGCCGGGGACCTCTATGGCTACACCTTC.

This clone was counted only a few times. V is TRBV5-6 and J is TRBJ1-5, with D perhaps TRBD1 (5 bases). The CDR3 runs 13 residues. V dropped 1 base and J dropped 7 bases, with 9 bases sitting between them. CDR1 SGHDT and CDR2 YYEEEE come from the germline V gene. CDR3 sequence reads: CASSLMGEQPQHF. CDR3 sequence (DNA): TGTGCCAGCAGCTTGATGGGGGAACAGCCCCAGCATTTT.

As to this clone: Compared with germline, one end of the junction differs, possibly owing to a read error. This sample includes further DNA sequences coding for the same CDR3. The chain carries TRBV5-6 and TRBJ1-4; D is unclear. Germline assignment: CDR1 SGHDT and CDR2 YYEEEE. The CDR3 is 11 residues long. The CDR3 region is CASSLHEKLFF. The CDR3, as DNA: TGCGCCAGCAGCTTACATGAAAAACTGTTTTTT.

The chain combines TRBV5-5 with TRBJ2-3, with 7 bases lining up with TRBD2. The germline gives CDR1 SGHKS, CDR2 YYEKEE (reference sequence). The V and J ends lost 4 bases and 1 base, in that order; junction bases with no gene match: 12. The length of the CDR3 is 17 residues. CDR3 in DNA: TGTGCCAGCAGCCCGGGTCCGCCTAGCGGTCGCACAGATACGCAGTATTTT. Amino acids: CASSPGPPSGRTDTQYF.

This chain connects TRBV4-1 to TRBJ2-7, with D uncertain. CDR3 size: 15 residues. V lost 1 base, J lost 3 bases, and 13 bases lay in between. Per the germline V gene, CDR1 is MGHRA and CDR2 is YSYEKL. This CDR3 is CASSQAKSTLYEQYF. CDR3 nucleotides: TGCGCCAGCAGCCAAGCTAAATCGACCCTCTACGAGCAGTACTTC.